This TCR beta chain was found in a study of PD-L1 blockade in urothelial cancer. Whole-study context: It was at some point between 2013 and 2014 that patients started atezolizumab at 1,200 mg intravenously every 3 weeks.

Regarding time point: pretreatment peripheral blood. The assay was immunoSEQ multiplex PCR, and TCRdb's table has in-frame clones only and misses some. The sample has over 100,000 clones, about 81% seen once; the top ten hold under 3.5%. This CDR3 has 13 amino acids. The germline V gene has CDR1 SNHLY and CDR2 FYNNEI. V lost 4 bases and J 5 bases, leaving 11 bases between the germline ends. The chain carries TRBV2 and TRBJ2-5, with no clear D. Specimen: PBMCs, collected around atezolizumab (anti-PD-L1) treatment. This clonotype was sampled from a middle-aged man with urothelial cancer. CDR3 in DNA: TGTGCCAGCAGTGTTTTAGTTCGGGAGACCCAGTACTTC. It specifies CASSVLVRETQYF.